This T cell receptor beta chain was obtained from a study of T cells expressing NK-cell markers. Study at large: Seven of the eight sequenced donors were HCMV-seropositive; one was seronegative. Findings of the study overall: Expanded clones of NKG2C+ T cells had an unclear HCMV specificity.

A remark on this clonotype: The antigen is unknown.

Beta-chain TCR cDNA was generated via 5'RACE template switching with UMIs. TCRdb reprocessed the 5' RACE reads and keeps a single row for each CDR3 protein, giving no DNA. In all, the sample yields 350,000 to 450,000 distinct CDR3 sequences. Germline CDR1 reads SGHVS; CDR2 reads FQNEAQ. The length of the CDR3 is 16 residues. Specimen: blood T cells: a sorted CD56 or NKG2C T cell subset, CD4+ or CD8+ T cells, or bulk PBMC T cells (not recorded which). The gene calls are TRBV7-8 and TRBJ2-4. The TCR was taken from a man between 18 and 69 years old in good health. CDR3 loop: CASSPDGIDPKNIQYF.